The T cell receptor (beta chain) under discussion was sequenced for a study of blood T cell repertoires in COVID-19. The overall study: Both acute and convalescent COVID-19 samples were obtained from the United States, Italy and Spain. The cDNA or gDNA used as material had been derived from T cells, B-cell-depleted T cells, or PBMCs.

Authors' data handling: It was from reference gene primer amplification that nucleated cell counts were estimated. Using immunoSEQ multiplex PCR, the repertoire was profiled, and TCRdb retains in-frame clones only, with some absent. V and J calls and clone size come straight from that table; D and trimming were deduced from the DNA. The sample has about 380,000 clones, 88% seen once. The junction had 7 bases not matched to a gene; V was cut back by 6 bases and J by 3 bases. The CDR3 extends over 13 amino acids. Looked up from germline, CDR1 is SQVTM and CDR2 is ANQGSEA. The sequencing input was PBMCs or T cells enriched from blood (not recorded which). The TCR originated in a woman in her late teens or twenties who had recovered from COVID-19. This chain uses TRBV29-1 with TRBJ2-5, with 7 bases aligning to TRBD1. CDR3 residues: CSVSRGLKETQYF. In nucleotides, the CDR3 is TGCAGCGTATCAAGGGGGCTAAAAGAGACCCAGTACTTC.